This record looks at one TCR beta chain sequence and its context. CDR1 is LNHDA and CDR2 is SQIVND in the germline V gene (reference sequence). After removal of 9 bases from V and 5 bases from J, the junction contained 5 bases not matched to a gene. The CDR3 runs 14 residues. Seattle researchers signed up patients amid active infection and tracked them longitudinally. The sample comes from a study of blood T cell repertoires in COVID-19. Study-level background: T cells, B-cell-depleted T cells, or PBMCs provided the cDNA or gDNA that served as material.

Per the original data handling: Amplification of reference gene primers was used by the study to estimate nucleated cell counts. The method was immunoSEQ multiplex PCR; TCRdb's version includes in-frame clones alone and lacks a portion of them. Clone size and V and J calls were adopted from that table, with D and trimming inferred from the DNA. Of 200,000 to 250,000 clones listed, 82% are singletons. The TCR originated in a woman in her 70s with COVID-19, enrolled during active disease. The chain uses TRBV19 and TRBJ2-1; 12 nucleotides line up with TRBD2. The source material was peripheral blood. CDR3 amino acids: CARKTSGRDNEQFF. The CDR3 coding sequence is TGTGCCAGAAAGACTAGCGGGAGAGACAATGAGCAGTTCTTC. The full variable domain, in which reference TRBV19 and TRBJ2-1 provide the parts outside the CDR3, is DGGITQSPKYLFRKEGQNVTLSCEQNLNHDAMYWYRQDPGQGLRLIYYSQIVNDFQKGDIAEGYSVSREKKESFPLTVTSAQKNPTAFYLCARKTSGRDNEQFFGPGTRLTVL.